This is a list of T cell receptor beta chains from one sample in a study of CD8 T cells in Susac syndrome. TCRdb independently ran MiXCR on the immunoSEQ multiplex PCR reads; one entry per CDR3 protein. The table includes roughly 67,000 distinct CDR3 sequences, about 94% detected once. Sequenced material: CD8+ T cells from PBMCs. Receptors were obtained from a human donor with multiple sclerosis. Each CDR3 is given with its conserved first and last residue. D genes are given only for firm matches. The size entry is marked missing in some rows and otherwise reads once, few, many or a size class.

CDR3nt: TGTGCCAGCAGCTTCGGGCAGGGGTATTCACCCCTCCACTTT
CDR3aa: CASSFGQGYSPLHF
d_gene: -
abundance: -
v_gene: TRBV5-8
j_gene: TRBJ1-6

CDR3nt: TGCAGCGTTGAACTCCCGGGGCGGTCCTACGAGCAGTACTTC
CDR3aa: CSVELPGRSYEQYF
d_gene: -
abundance: -
v_gene: TRBV29-1
j_gene: TRBJ2-7

CDR3nt: TGTGCCAGCAGTGCTGACAGGGTTGAAGACTACGAGCAGTACTTC
CDR3aa: CASSADRVEDYEQYF
d_gene: TRBD1
abundance: -
v_gene: TRBV25-1
j_gene: TRBJ2-7

CDR3nt: TGTGCCAGCAGCCCTACAGGGGGTGACGAGCAGTACTTC
CDR3aa: CASSPTGGDEQYF
d_gene: TRBD1
abundance: -
v_gene: TRBV7-8
j_gene: TRBJ2-7

CDR3nt: TGTGCCAGCAGCGTAGCTGCGGACTCCGAAGAGACCCAGTACTTC
CDR3aa: CASSVAADSEETQYF
d_gene: -
abundance: -
v_gene: TRBV9
j_gene: TRBJ2-5

CDR3nt: TGTGCCAGCAGCTTAGAAGATCTCTCCTACGAGCAGTACTTC
CDR3aa: CASSLEDLSYEQYF
d_gene: -
abundance: -
v_gene: TRBV7-6
j_gene: TRBJ2-7

CDR3nt: TGCGCCAGCAGCTTAGAACCTTGGACTAGCGGGATCTACGAGCAGTACTTC
CDR3aa: CASSLEPWTSGIYEQYF
d_gene: TRBD2
abundance: -
v_gene: TRBV5-1
j_gene: TRBJ2-7

CDR3nt: TGTGCCAGCAGCCCAGGGACTAGCGGGTTAAATGAGCAGTTCTTC
CDR3aa: CASSPGTSGLNEQFF
d_gene: TRBD2
abundance: -
v_gene: TRBV11-2
j_gene: TRBJ2-1

CDR3nt: TGTGCCTGGAGTTTCGGTGGAAGACGGATGAACACTGAAGCTTTCTTT
CDR3aa: CAWSFGGRRMNTEAFF
d_gene: -
abundance: -
v_gene: TRBV30
j_gene: TRBJ1-1

CDR3nt: TGTGCTAGTGGCCAGGGCAGGGGGGACGAGCAGTACTTC
CDR3aa: CASGQGRGDEQYF
d_gene: -
abundance: once
v_gene: TRBV12-5
j_gene: TRBJ2-7

CDR3nt: TGTGCCAGCAGCTTTGGACAGGGGGCTTATTACAATGAGCAGTTCTTC
CDR3aa: CASSFGQGAYYNEQFF
d_gene: TRBD1
abundance: -
v_gene: TRBV7-9
j_gene: TRBJ2-1

CDR3nt: TGCAGTGCTACAGGGGTACCAGCTTTCTTT
CDR3aa: CSATGVPAFF
d_gene: -
abundance: -
v_gene: TRBV20-1
j_gene: TRBJ1-1

CDR3nt: TGCAGCGTTGAATCGAACACTGAAGCTTTCTTT
CDR3aa: CSVESNTEAFF
d_gene: -
abundance: -
v_gene: TRBV29-1
j_gene: TRBJ1-1

CDR3nt: TGTGCCAGCAGTTTAGGAATGGACAGGGGGCTAGGGGGAAATGAAAAACTGTTTTTT
CDR3aa: CASSLGMDRGLGGNEKLFF
d_gene: TRBD1
abundance: -
v_gene: TRBV12-3/TRBV12-4
j_gene: TRBJ1-4

CDR3nt: TGTGCCAGCAGCCCGATGGGGACAGGGGACACCGGGGAGCTGTTTTTT
CDR3aa: CASSPMGTGDTGELFF
d_gene: TRBD1
abundance: -
v_gene: TRBV7-9
j_gene: TRBJ2-2

CDR3nt: TGTGCCAGCAGGGGGGGGCACAATGAGCAGTTCTTC
CDR3aa: CASRGGHNEQFF
d_gene: -
abundance: -
v_gene: TRBV27
j_gene: TRBJ2-1

CDR3nt: TGTGCCAGCAGCTTAAGCGGGGGGTTCGACGAGCAGTACTTC
CDR3aa: CASSLSGGFDEQYF
d_gene: TRBD2
abundance: -
v_gene: TRBV13
j_gene: TRBJ2-7

CDR3nt: TGTGCCAGCAGCCCTGGACAGGGGGCGGACTATGGCTACACCTTC
CDR3aa: CASSPGQGADYGYTF
d_gene: TRBD1
abundance: -
v_gene: TRBV4-2
j_gene: TRBJ1-2

CDR3nt: TGCGCCAGCAGTCAATCGGGCGGACAGGGTTACTACGAGCAGTACTTC
CDR3aa: CASSQSGGQGYYEQYF
d_gene: TRBD1
abundance: -
v_gene: TRBV23-1
j_gene: TRBJ2-7

CDR3nt: TGTGCCAGCAGCTCAGACAGGGGCCCTGAAGCTTTCTTT
CDR3aa: CASSSDRGPEAFF
d_gene: TRBD1
abundance: once
v_gene: TRBV7-9
j_gene: TRBJ1-1

CDR3nt: TGCAGCGTTGCCACGGACAGGGGCATCAACTATGGCTACACCTTC
CDR3aa: CSVATDRGINYGYTF
d_gene: TRBD1
abundance: -
v_gene: TRBV29-1
j_gene: TRBJ1-2

CDR3nt: TGTGCTAGTGCCCCCTGGACGGCCTCGGGAACCGGGGAGCTGTTTTTT
CDR3aa: CASAPWTASGTGELFF
d_gene: -
abundance: -
v_gene: TRBV12-5
j_gene: TRBJ2-2

CDR3nt: TGTGCCAGCAGTCCGACAGGGGCCTACGAGCAGTACTTC
CDR3aa: CASSPTGAYEQYF
d_gene: TRBD1
abundance: -
v_gene: TRBV6-2/TRBV6-3
j_gene: TRBJ2-7

CDR3nt: TGCAGCGTTGAATGGAACACCGGGGAGCTGTTTTTT
CDR3aa: CSVEWNTGELFF
d_gene: -
abundance: -
v_gene: TRBV29-1
j_gene: TRBJ2-2

CDR3nt: TGCAGCGCTCAAAGGCTAGGGCGGAACACTGAAGCTTTCTTT
CDR3aa: CSAQRLGRNTEAFF
d_gene: -
abundance: -
v_gene: TRBV29-1
j_gene: TRBJ1-1

CDR3nt: TGTGCCAGCAGTTACTCCGCGGAGCTCAATGAGCAGTTCTTC
CDR3aa: CASSYSAELNEQFF
d_gene: -
abundance: -
v_gene: TRBV6-2/TRBV6-3
j_gene: TRBJ2-1

CDR3nt: TGTGCCAGCGAGTTGAACACTGAAGCTTTCTTT
CDR3aa: CASELNTEAFF
d_gene: -
abundance: -
v_gene: TRBV6-6
j_gene: TRBJ1-1

CDR3nt: TGTGCCAGCAGCGCCGGGGGACTAGCGGAGATCATTCAGTACTTC
CDR3aa: CASSAGGLAEIIQYF
d_gene: TRBD2
abundance: -
v_gene: TRBV11-2
j_gene: TRBJ2-4

CDR3nt: TGTGCCAGCAGCTTTTCTCCGGTTAGCCACTACTTC
CDR3aa: CASSFSPVSHYF
d_gene: -
abundance: -
v_gene: TRBV11-2
j_gene: TRBJ2-5

CDR3nt: TGTGCCAGCAGTTCTGGGGCAGGGCCCTACGAGCAGTACTTC
CDR3aa: CASSSGAGPYEQYF
d_gene: -
abundance: once
v_gene: TRBV27
j_gene: TRBJ2-7

CDR3nt: TGTGCCAGCAGCTTAGCGGGACAGTACTATGGCTACACCTTC
CDR3aa: CASSLAGQYYGYTF
d_gene: TRBD1
abundance: -
v_gene: TRBV7-9
j_gene: TRBJ1-2

CDR3nt: TGTGCCAGCTACGGGGGTTACTCCTACGAGCAGTACTTC
CDR3aa: CASYGGYSYEQYF
d_gene: -
abundance: once
v_gene: TRBV6-2/TRBV6-3
j_gene: TRBJ2-7

CDR3nt: TGTGCCAGCAGTCAACAGGTTGCGAACACCGGGGAGCTGTTTTTT
CDR3aa: CASSQQVANTGELFF
d_gene: -
abundance: -
v_gene: TRBV6-1
j_gene: TRBJ2-2

CDR3nt: TGTGCCAGCAGTTCCGGGCGGCCGCGGGAGACCCAGTACTTC
CDR3aa: CASSSGRPRETQYF
d_gene: -
abundance: -
v_gene: TRBV6-5
j_gene: TRBJ2-5

CDR3nt: TGTGCCAGCAGCTCCGGCGGGACCAGGGGGTTTACTGAAGCTTTCTTT
CDR3aa: CASSSGGTRGFTEAFF
d_gene: TRBD1
abundance: -
v_gene: TRBV7-9
j_gene: TRBJ1-1

CDR3nt: TGTGCCAGCAGTTACTCGTGGGACAGGGGCACCCACACTGAAGCTTTCTTT
CDR3aa: CASSYSWDRGTHTEAFF
d_gene: TRBD1
abundance: -
v_gene: TRBV6-5
j_gene: TRBJ1-1

CDR3nt: TGTGCCAGCAGGTCAGGGAACACTGAAGCTTTCTTT
CDR3aa: CASRSGNTEAFF
d_gene: -
abundance: -
v_gene: TRBV18
j_gene: TRBJ1-1

CDR3nt: TGTGCCAGCAGTGAGTCCAACAGGGGTAGCCAGTACTTC
CDR3aa: CASSESNRGSQYF
d_gene: TRBD1
abundance: few
v_gene: TRBV25-1
j_gene: TRBJ2-5

CDR3nt: TGTGCCAGCAGCATAAGACAGGGTGTGGAGACCCAGTACTTC
CDR3aa: CASSIRQGVETQYF
d_gene: TRBD1
abundance: -
v_gene: TRBV5-4
j_gene: TRBJ2-5

CDR3nt: TGTGCCAGCAGCAAAATCCGGAGACAGGGGGCGGGAGAGGATGGCTACACCTTC
CDR3aa: CASSKIRRQGAGEDGYTF
d_gene: -
abundance: -
v_gene: TRBV21-1
j_gene: TRBJ1-2

CDR3nt: TGTGCCCCTGACTCACAGGTCTACTACGAGCAGTACTTC
CDR3aa: CAPDSQVYYEQYF
d_gene: -
abundance: -
v_gene: TRBV24-1
j_gene: TRBJ2-7

CDR3nt: TGTGCCAGCAGCTTGATCCCCGGGGAGCTGTTTTTT
CDR3aa: CASSLIPGELFF
d_gene: -
abundance: -
v_gene: TRBV5-4
j_gene: TRBJ2-2

CDR3nt: TGTGCCAGCAGCTCACAGGGGGTCACAGATACGCAGTATTTT
CDR3aa: CASSSQGVTDTQYF
d_gene: TRBD1
abundance: -
v_gene: TRBV6-2/TRBV6-3
j_gene: TRBJ2-3

CDR3nt: TGTGCTAGTGGTTTGGGTCGGGGCCCCGAATACGAGCAGTACTTC
CDR3aa: CASGLGRGPEYEQYF
d_gene: -
abundance: -
v_gene: TRBV12-5
j_gene: TRBJ2-7

CDR3nt: TGTGCCAGCAGTCCTCTTAGCGGGAGAGGACAGACCCAGTACTTC
CDR3aa: CASSPLSGRGQTQYF
d_gene: TRBD2
abundance: -
v_gene: TRBV27
j_gene: TRBJ2-5

CDR3nt: TGCGCCAGCAGCCAAGAAAAGAGGAACACTGAAGCTTTCTTT
CDR3aa: CASSQEKRNTEAFF
d_gene: -
abundance: -
v_gene: TRBV4-1
j_gene: TRBJ1-1